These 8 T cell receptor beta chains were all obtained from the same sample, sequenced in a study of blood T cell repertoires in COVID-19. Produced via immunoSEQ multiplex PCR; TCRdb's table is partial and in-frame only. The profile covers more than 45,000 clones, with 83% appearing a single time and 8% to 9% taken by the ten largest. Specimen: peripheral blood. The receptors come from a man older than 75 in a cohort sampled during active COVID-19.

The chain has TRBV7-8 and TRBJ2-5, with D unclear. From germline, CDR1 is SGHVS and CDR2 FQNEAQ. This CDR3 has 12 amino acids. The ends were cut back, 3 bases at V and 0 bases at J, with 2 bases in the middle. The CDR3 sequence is CASSFDQETQYF. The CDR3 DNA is TGTGCCAGCAGCTTCGACCAAGAGACCCAGTACTTC.

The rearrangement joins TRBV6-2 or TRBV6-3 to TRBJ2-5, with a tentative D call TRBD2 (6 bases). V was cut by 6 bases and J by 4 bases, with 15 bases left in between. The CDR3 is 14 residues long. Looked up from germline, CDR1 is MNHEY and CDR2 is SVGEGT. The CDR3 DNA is TGTGCCAGCAGCCACGGAGGGGAGTCAGAGACCCAGTACTTC. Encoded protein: CASSHGGESETQYF.

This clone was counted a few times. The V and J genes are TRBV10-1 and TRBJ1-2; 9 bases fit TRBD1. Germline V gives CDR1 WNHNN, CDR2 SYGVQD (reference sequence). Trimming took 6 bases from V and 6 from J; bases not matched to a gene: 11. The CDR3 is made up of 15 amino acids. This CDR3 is CASSQPGTGFDGYTF. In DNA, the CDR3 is TGCGCCAGCAGCCAACCCGGGACAGGGTTCGATGGCTACACCTTC.

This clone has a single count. This CDR3 is CASSPGGNTQYF. In DNA form, the CDR3 reads TGCGCCAGCAGCCCCGGAGGGAATACGCAGTATTTT. This chain uses TRBV5-1 with TRBJ2-3; weak D call: TRBD2 (6 bases). V dropped 4 bases and J dropped 7 bases, with 10 bases sitting between them. Looked up from germline, CDR1 is SGHRS and CDR2 is YFSETQ. The CDR3 is 12 amino acids.

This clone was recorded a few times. CDR3 coding DNA: TGTGCCAGCAGTTTACGCGATAATTCACCCCTCCACTTT. It translates to CASSLRDNSPLHF. The genes are TRBV12-3 or TRBV12-4 and TRBJ1-6; no clear D gene. The CDR3 is 13 residues long. Trimming cost V 2 bases and J 5 bases, with 4 bases left between them.

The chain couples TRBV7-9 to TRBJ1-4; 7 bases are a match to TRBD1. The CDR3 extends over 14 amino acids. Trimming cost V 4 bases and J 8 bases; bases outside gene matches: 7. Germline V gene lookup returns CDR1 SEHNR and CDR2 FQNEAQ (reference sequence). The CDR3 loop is CASSSRGQTEKLFF. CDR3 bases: TGTGCCAGCAGCTCGAGGGGGCAGACCGAAAAACTGTTTTTT.

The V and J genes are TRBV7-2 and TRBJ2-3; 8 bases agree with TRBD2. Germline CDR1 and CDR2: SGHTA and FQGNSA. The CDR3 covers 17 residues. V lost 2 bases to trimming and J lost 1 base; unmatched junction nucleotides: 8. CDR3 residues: CASSLLPSGRGTDTQYF. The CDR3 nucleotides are TGTGCCAGCAGCTTACTGCCGAGCGGGAGAGGCACAGATACGCAGTATTTT.

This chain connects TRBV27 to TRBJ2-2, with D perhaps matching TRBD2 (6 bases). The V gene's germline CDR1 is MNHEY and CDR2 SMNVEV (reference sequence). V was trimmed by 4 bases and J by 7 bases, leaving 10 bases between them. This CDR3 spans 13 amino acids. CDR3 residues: CASSSEGGGELFF. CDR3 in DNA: TGTGCCAGCAGTTCGGAGGGCGGCGGGGAGCTGTTTTTT.